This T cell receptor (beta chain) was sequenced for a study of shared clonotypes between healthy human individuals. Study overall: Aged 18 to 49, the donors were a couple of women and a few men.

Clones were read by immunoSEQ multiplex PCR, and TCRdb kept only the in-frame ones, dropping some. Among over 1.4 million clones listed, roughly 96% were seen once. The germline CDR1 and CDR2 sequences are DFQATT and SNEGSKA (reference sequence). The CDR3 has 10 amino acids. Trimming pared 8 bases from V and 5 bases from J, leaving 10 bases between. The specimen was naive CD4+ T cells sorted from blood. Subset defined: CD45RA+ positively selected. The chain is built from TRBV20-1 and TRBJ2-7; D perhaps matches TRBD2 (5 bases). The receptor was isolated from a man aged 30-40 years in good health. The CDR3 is CSLTGNEQYF. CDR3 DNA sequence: TGCAGTTTGACGGGGAACGAGCAGTACTTC.